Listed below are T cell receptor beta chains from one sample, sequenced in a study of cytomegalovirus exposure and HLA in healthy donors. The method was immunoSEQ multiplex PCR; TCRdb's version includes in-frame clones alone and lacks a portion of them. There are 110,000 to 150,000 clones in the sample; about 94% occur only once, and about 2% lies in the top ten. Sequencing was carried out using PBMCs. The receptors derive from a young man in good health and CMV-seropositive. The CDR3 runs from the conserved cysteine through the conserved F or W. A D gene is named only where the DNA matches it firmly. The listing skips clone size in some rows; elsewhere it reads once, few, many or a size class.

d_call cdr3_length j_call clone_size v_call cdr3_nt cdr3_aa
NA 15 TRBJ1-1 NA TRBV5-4 TGTGCCAGCAGCTGGGAGGGAGCATTGAACACTGAAGCTTTCTTT CASSWEGALNTEAFF
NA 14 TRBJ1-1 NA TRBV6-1 TGTGCCAGCACCCCCAGGGGTGTTGGGACTGAAGCTTTCTTT CASTPRGVGTEAFF
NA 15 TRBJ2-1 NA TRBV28 TGTGCCAGCAGCCCATTAGCGGTTCCTTACAATGAGCAGTTCTTC CASSPLAVPYNEQFF
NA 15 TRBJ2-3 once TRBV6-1 TGTGCCAGCAGTGAACCGGGAGAGGTCACAGATACGCAGTATTTT CASSEPGEVTDTQYF
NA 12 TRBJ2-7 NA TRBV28 TGTGCCAGCATGGAGGGTTCCTACGAGCAGTACTTC CASMEGSYEQYF
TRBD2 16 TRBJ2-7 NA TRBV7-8 TGTGCCAGCAGCTTAGTCGCTAGCGGGATGGGCTACGAGCAGTACTTC CASSLVASGMGYEQYF
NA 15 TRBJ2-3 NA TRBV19 TGTGCCAGTAGTCCCCTTGGGCAGGGAGGAGATACGCAGTATTTT CASSPLGQGGDTQYF
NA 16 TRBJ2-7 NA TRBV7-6 TGTGCCAGCAGCTTAACTCCGGGACTCGGGGCGTACGAGCAGTACTTC CASSLTPGLGAYEQYF
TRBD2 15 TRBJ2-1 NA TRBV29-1 TGCAGCGTTGAGGGACTAGCAGGAACCTACAATGAGCAGTTCTTC CSVEGLAGTYNEQFF
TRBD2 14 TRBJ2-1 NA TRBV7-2 TGTGCCAGCAAGGGACTAGCGGGTAACAATGAGCAGTTCTTC CASKGLAGNNEQFF
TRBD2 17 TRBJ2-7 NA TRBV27 TGTGCCAGCAAGGGACTAGCGGGAGGTATCGGGTCCTACGAGCAGTACTTC CASKGLAGGIGSYEQYF
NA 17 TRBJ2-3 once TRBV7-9 TGTGCCAGCAGCTTAGTTGCGCGACAGGCAAGCACAGATACGCAGTATTTT CASSLVARQASTDTQYF
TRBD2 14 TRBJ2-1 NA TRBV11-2 TGTGCCAGCAGCCTCACCTACTCCGGGACTAGCGAGTTCTTC CASSLTYSGTSEFF
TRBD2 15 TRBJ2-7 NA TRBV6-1 TGTGCCAGCAGTGAATTAGCGGGAGGGCCTTACGAGCAGTACTTC CASSELAGGPYEQYF
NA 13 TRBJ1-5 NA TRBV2 TGTGCCACCTCAACGGGGGAATATCAGCCCCAGCATTTT CATSTGEYQPQHF
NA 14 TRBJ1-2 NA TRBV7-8 TGTGCCAGCAGTCACACTGCGGGGGCGAGTGGCTACACCTTC CASSHTAGASGYTF
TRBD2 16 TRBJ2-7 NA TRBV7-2 TGTGCCAGCAGCAACCGACCGACTAGCGGGACGGAAGAGCAGTACTTC CASSNRPTSGTEEQYF
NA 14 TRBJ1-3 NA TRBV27 TGTGCCAGCAGTCCTGGGACATCTGGAAACACCATATATTTT CASSPGTSGNTIYF
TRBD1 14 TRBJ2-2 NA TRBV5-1 TGCGCCAGCAGCTGGACAGGATCGACCGGGGAGCTGTTTTTT CASSWTGSTGELFF
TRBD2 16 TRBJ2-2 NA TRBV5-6 TGTGCCAGCAGCCCCCCCGGGCGGGAGGGGGCCGGGGAGCTGTTTTTT CASSPPGREGAGELFF
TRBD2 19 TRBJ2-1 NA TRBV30 TGTGCCTGGAGTACCCTAGCGGGAGGGCCTGTGTACTCCTACAATGAGCAGTTCTTC CAWSTLAGGPVYSYNEQFF
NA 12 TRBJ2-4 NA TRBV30 TGTGCCTGGGGTCCGGGTTCCAACATTCAGTACTTC CAWGPGSNIQYF
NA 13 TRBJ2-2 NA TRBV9 TGTGCCAGCAACGCAGGGAACACCGGGGAGCTGTTTTTT CASNAGNTGELFF
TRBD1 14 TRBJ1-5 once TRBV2 TGTGCCAGCAGTCGGGACAGGGGCAATCAGCCCCAGCATTTT CASSRDRGNQPQHF
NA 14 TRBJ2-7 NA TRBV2 TGTGCCAGCAGTGAAGAACAGGTGAGCTACGAGCAGTACTTC CASSEEQVSYEQYF
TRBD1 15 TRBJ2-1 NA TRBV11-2 TGTGCCAGCAGCTTAGCAGGGGGCGCGAACAATGAGCAGTTCTTC CASSLAGGANNEQFF